This T cell receptor beta chain appears in the sequencing data of a study of cytotoxic CD8 clonotypes in ibrutinib-treated CLL. This table comes from immunoSEQ multiplex PCR, and its TCRdb copy is limited to in-frame clones, with some not included. This table holds 40,000 or so clones, about 72% found once. Germline lookup yields CDR1 MNHEY and CDR2 SMNVEV (reference sequence). There are 16 residues in the CDR3. V was pared by 4 bases and J by 8 bases, with 23 bases between. The chain carries TRBV27 and TRBJ1-2; possibly TRBD1 for D (6 bases). Specimen: PBMCs, collected after 12 months of ibrutinib treatment. The TCR was taken from a human donor with chronic lymphocytic leukemia. CDR3 protein: CASSSQLGGQGGGYTF. In DNA form, the CDR3 reads TGTGCCAGCAGTTCCCAACTTGGGGGGCAAGGTGGAGGCTACACCTTC.